The present T cell receptor beta chain was sequenced within a study of T cells in localized non-small cell lung cancer. TCRdb's copy holds only in-frame clones and misses some; the assay was immunoSEQ multiplex PCR. The sample has fewer than 1,400 clones; about 20% are singletons. V lost 5 bases, J lost 5 bases, and 21 bases lay in between. The CDR3 spans 16 residues. Germline CDR1 is SGHNT and CDR2 is YENEEA. The chain combines TRBV11-3 with TRBJ2-5; D not resolved. This TCR came from a female donor older than 55 with stage I lung adenocarcinoma. This material consisted of normal lung tissue next to the tumor, taken before any cancer treatment. The CDR3 DNA reads as TGTGCCAGCAGCCCCTTGGCAGGTTTCATTTCGGAGACCCAGTACTTC. As protein: CASSPLAGFISETQYF.